This TCR beta chain was obtained from a study of cytomegalovirus exposure and HLA in healthy donors. The CDR3 extends over 14 amino acids. Germline V CDR1 and CDR2: SGDLS, YYNGEE. V was cut by 3 bases and J by 3 bases, with 11 bases left in between. The table came from immunoSEQ multiplex PCR; TCRdb's copy has only in-frame clones and leaves some out. The sample yields about 84,000 clones, approximately 90% seen once. This receptor was taken from a man aged 25-45 years in good health and CMV-seronegative. Sequenced: PBMCs. The chain joins TRBV9 to TRBJ2-3; possibly TRBD2 for D (6 bases). CDR3 residues: CASSAQLATDTQYF. Here the CDR3 DNA reads TGTGCCAGCAGCGCCCAACTAGCTACAGATACGCAGTATTTT.